This T cell receptor (beta chain) stems from a study of post-analysis software for immune sequencing data. For the study at large: Clinical courses comprised relapsing-remitting, secondary progressive and progressive-relapsing multiple sclerosis.

To note about this clonotype: Its antigen is as yet unknown.

Overall study findings and caveats: Controls showed lower frequencies than patients for 5 or 6 TRBV segments, and TRBV5-6, TRBV5-1 and TRBV20-1 were among these. Same-batch samples co-clustered strongly by F measure.

Looked up from germline, CDR1 is MNHEY and CDR2 is SVGAGI. There are 16 residues in the CDR3. Trimming removed 0 bases from V and 3 bases from J, with 15 bases in between. Researchers reported that TCR beta cDNA libraries carried unique molecular identifiers. Yield was roughly 0.5 million cDNA molecules from around 1 to 9.1 million T cells. Via MiXCR, TCRdb re-called the PCR reads, giving one row per CDR3 protein. The sample lists 350,000 to 450,000 distinct CDR3 sequences; about 39% were seen once. The specimen sequenced was blood. The chain recombines TRBV6-5 with TRBJ2-7; a possible D gene is TRBD1 (5 bases). The sequence derives from a girl aged 2-10 years with multiple sclerosis. The CDR3 spells CASSYSGARVGYEQYF. The DNA of the CDR3 is TGTGCCAGCAGTTACTCGGGTGCCAGGGTTGGCTACGAGCAGTACTTC.